Listed below are T cell receptor beta chains from one sample, sequenced in a study of blood T cell repertoires in COVID-19. Sequenced by immunoSEQ multiplex PCR; TCRdb stores in-frame clones only, minus some. Here the sample spans 220,000 or so clones, roughly 90% being singletons. The sequenced sample consisted of PBMCs or T cells enriched from blood (not recorded which). These receptors came from a young man who had been exposed to COVID-19. The CDR3 runs from the conserved cysteine through the conserved F or W. A D gene is named only where the DNA matches it firmly. For some rows the clone size is stated as once, few or many, or as a class when expanded; others skip it.

V gene: TRBV11-2; D gene: .; clone size: .; J gene: TRBJ2-1; CDR3 protein: CASSPDYPYNEQFF; CDR3 DNA: TGTGCCAGCAGTCCGGACTACCCATACAATGAGCAGTTCTTC
V gene: TRBV6-5; D gene: TRBD1; clone size: .; J gene: TRBJ1-6; CDR3 protein: CASSRTGVSPLHF; CDR3 DNA: TGTGCCAGCAGCCGGACAGGGGTTTCACCCCTCCACTTT
V gene: TRBV7-9; D gene: .; clone size: .; J gene: TRBJ2-7; CDR3 protein: CASTQIPSGEQYF; CDR3 DNA: TGTGCCAGCACCCAAATCCCCTCAGGCGAGCAGTACTTC
V gene: TRBV7-9; D gene: .; clone size: .; J gene: TRBJ1-2; CDR3 protein: CASSSSGASYGYTF; CDR3 DNA: TGTGCCAGCAGCTCGAGCGGAGCCTCGTATGGCTACACCTTC
V gene: TRBV4-1; D gene: .; clone size: .; J gene: TRBJ1-4; CDR3 protein: CASSRGGVAKLFF; CDR3 DNA: TGCGCCAGCAGCCGCGGCGGGGTTGCAAAACTGTTTTTT
V gene: TRBV10-1; D gene: TRBD1; clone size: .; J gene: TRBJ1-1; CDR3 protein: CASRDDRGGHTEAFF; CDR3 DNA: TGCGCCAGCAGGGACGACAGGGGAGGACACACTGAAGCTTTCTTT
V gene: TRBV30; D gene: .; clone size: .; J gene: TRBJ2-7; CDR3 protein: CAWSVGVSYEQYF; CDR3 DNA: TGTGCCTGGAGTGTCGGGGTCTCCTACGAGCAGTACTTC
V gene: TRBV4-1; D gene: .; clone size: many; J gene: TRBJ1-2; CDR3 protein: CASSLTAKVGYGYTF; CDR3 DNA: TGCGCCAGCAGCCTTACAGCTAAAGTTGGGTATGGCTACACCTTC
V gene: TRBV19; D gene: .; clone size: .; J gene: TRBJ1-2; CDR3 protein: CASSIDQRSNYGYTF; CDR3 DNA: TGTGCCAGTAGTATAGATCAGCGGAGTAACTATGGCTACACCTTC
V gene: TRBV5-6; D gene: TRBD1; clone size: .; J gene: TRBJ1-4; CDR3 protein: CASSRKLTGTGIEKLFF; CDR3 DNA: TGTGCCAGCAGCCGAAAACTAACCGGGACAGGTATCGAAAAACTGTTTTTT
V gene: TRBV21-1; D gene: .; clone size: .; J gene: TRBJ2-7; CDR3 protein: CASKGTSPRDEQYF; CDR3 DNA: TGTGCCAGCAAAGGGACTAGCCCTCGGGACGAGCAGTACTTC
V gene: TRBV14; D gene: .; clone size: .; J gene: TRBJ1-4; CDR3 protein: CASSQDLLVGGEKLFF; CDR3 DNA: TGTGCCAGCAGCCAAGATCTTTTGGTTGGAGGGGAAAAACTGTTTTTT
V gene: TRBV6-2/TRBV6-3; D gene: .; clone size: .; J gene: TRBJ1-2; CDR3 protein: CASSYGGGGYTF; CDR3 DNA: TGTGCCAGCAGTTACGGAGGTGGTGGCTACACCTTC
V gene: TRBV7-2; D gene: .; clone size: .; J gene: TRBJ2-7; CDR3 protein: CASSFNGAVGSYEQYF; CDR3 DNA: TGTGCCAGCAGCTTTAATGGGGCGGTAGGCTCCTACGAGCAGTACTTC
V gene: TRBV5-4; D gene: .; clone size: .; J gene: TRBJ1-2; CDR3 protein: CASSTNRFLGYGYTF; CDR3 DNA: TGTGCCAGCAGCACAAACAGGTTCCTTGGGTATGGCTACACCTTC
V gene: TRBV7-2; D gene: .; clone size: .; J gene: TRBJ2-3; CDR3 protein: CASSSLWGRTDTQYF; CDR3 DNA: TGTGCCAGCAGCTCCCTGTGGGGCCGCACAGATACGCAGTATTTT
V gene: TRBV2; D gene: TRBD2; clone size: .; J gene: TRBJ2-1; CDR3 protein: CASSVRLAGANYNEQFF; CDR3 DNA: TGTGCCAGCAGTGTTAGACTAGCGGGGGCCAACTACAATGAGCAGTTCTTC
V gene: TRBV10-1; D gene: TRBD1; clone size: .; J gene: TRBJ2-2; CDR3 protein: CASSEGTANTGELFF; CDR3 DNA: TGCGCCAGCAGTGAGGGGACAGCGAACACCGGGGAGCTGTTTTTT
V gene: TRBV20-1; D gene: TRBD2; clone size: .; J gene: TRBJ2-1; CDR3 protein: CSATERGRVF; CDR3 DNA: TGCAGTGCCACGGAGCGGGGGAGGGTCTTC
V gene: TRBV6-8; D gene: TRBD1; clone size: .; J gene: TRBJ1-4; CDR3 protein: CASSHRDRGEKLFF; CDR3 DNA: TGTGCCAGCAGCCACCGGGACAGGGGTGAAAAACTGTTTTTT
V gene: TRBV11-3; D gene: TRBD2; clone size: .; J gene: TRBJ2-7; CDR3 protein: CASSQGGSEQYF; CDR3 DNA: TGTGCCAGCAGTCAGGGAGGGAGCGAGCAGTACTTC
V gene: TRBV6-5; D gene: .; clone size: once; J gene: TRBJ1-6; CDR3 protein: CASSPDRNDSPLHF; CDR3 DNA: TGTGCCAGCAGTCCAGACAGGAACGATTCACCCCTCCACTTT
V gene: TRBV7-9; D gene: .; clone size: .; J gene: TRBJ2-1; CDR3 protein: CASSPPTEYYNEQFF; CDR3 DNA: TGTGCCAGCAGCCCGCCGACAGAATACTACAATGAGCAGTTCTTC
V gene: TRBV7-2; D gene: .; clone size: .; J gene: TRBJ2-4; CDR3 protein: CASSLDAGYQYF; CDR3 DNA: TGTGCCAGCAGCTTAGATGCGGGCTATCAGTACTTC
V gene: TRBV6-6; D gene: TRBD1; clone size: .; J gene: TRBJ1-1; CDR3 protein: CASSRQGAKGHTEAFF; CDR3 DNA: TGTGCCAGCAGTCGACAGGGGGCGAAGGGGCACACTGAAGCTTTCTTT
V gene: TRBV7-6; D gene: TRBD1; clone size: once; J gene: TRBJ1-6; CDR3 protein: CASSNLDRGSESPLHF; CDR3 DNA: TGTGCCAGCAGCAACCTGGACAGGGGGTCCGAATCACCCCTCCACTTT
V gene: TRBV6-5; D gene: .; clone size: .; J gene: TRBJ1-1; CDR3 protein: CASSYSRLQGTEAFF; CDR3 DNA: TGTGCCAGCAGTTACTCTCGCCTTCAGGGCACTGAAGCTTTCTTT
V gene: TRBV4-3; D gene: .; clone size: once; J gene: TRBJ2-2; CDR3 protein: CASSLQGGGELFF; CDR3 DNA: TGCGCCAGCAGCCTTCAGGGTGGCGGGGAGCTGTTTTTT
V gene: TRBV20-1; D gene: .; clone size: .; J gene: TRBJ2-5; CDR3 protein: CSASRGYQETQYF; CDR3 DNA: TGCAGTGCTAGTAGGGGGTACCAAGAGACCCAGTACTTC
V gene: TRBV4-1; D gene: .; clone size: .; J gene: TRBJ2-5; CDR3 protein: CASSQERLAGETQYF; CDR3 DNA: TGCGCCAGCAGCCAAGAACGACTGGCGGGGGAGACCCAGTACTTC
V gene: TRBV4-1; D gene: .; clone size: .; J gene: TRBJ1-1; CDR3 protein: CASSANRQKNTEAFF; CDR3 DNA: TGCGCCAGCAGCGCAAATAGACAGAAGAACACTGAAGCTTTCTTT
V gene: TRBV18; D gene: .; clone size: .; J gene: TRBJ2-3; CDR3 protein: CASSPVLAGTQYF; CDR3 DNA: TGTGCCAGCTCACCGGTCCTCGCAGGTACGCAGTATTTT
V gene: TRBV6-5; D gene: .; clone size: .; J gene: TRBJ1-6; CDR3 protein: CASSYSRSPLHF; CDR3 DNA: TGTGCCAGCAGTTACTCGCGGTCACCCCTCCACTTT
V gene: TRBV5-5; D gene: TRBD2; clone size: once; J gene: TRBJ2-2; CDR3 protein: CASSSGRGAGELFF; CDR3 DNA: TGTGCCAGCAGCTCCGGTCGGGGGGCCGGGGAGCTGTTTTTT
V gene: TRBV4-2; D gene: .; clone size: .; J gene: TRBJ1-2; CDR3 protein: CASSQEAGYTF; CDR3 DNA: TGTGCCAGCAGCCAGGAGGCTGGCTACACCTTC
V gene: TRBV18; D gene: TRBD1; clone size: .; J gene: TRBJ1-6; CDR3 protein: CASSLEGAPFHF; CDR3 DNA: TGTGCCAGCTCCCTTGAGGGGGCGCCCTTCCACTTT
V gene: TRBV11-2; D gene: TRBD1; clone size: .; J gene: TRBJ1-1; CDR3 protein: CASSFTTGAEAFF; CDR3 DNA: TGTGCCAGCAGTTTTACGACAGGGGCTGAAGCTTTCTTT
V gene: TRBV7-6; D gene: .; clone size: few; J gene: TRBJ1-1; CDR3 protein: CASSLGRGMNTEAFF; CDR3 DNA: TGTGCCAGCAGCTTAGGGCGGGGGATGAACACTGAAGCTTTCTTT
V gene: TRBV3-1/TRBV3-2; D gene: .; clone size: .; J gene: TRBJ2-3; CDR3 protein: CASSHSSDRDTQYF; CDR3 DNA: TGTGCCAGCAGCCATTCTAGCGATCGAGATACGCAGTATTTT
V gene: TRBV29-1; D gene: TRBD2; clone size: .; J gene: TRBJ2-5; CDR3 protein: CSVEEVGGQETQYF; CDR3 DNA: TGCAGCGTTGAAGAGGTGGGAGGGCAAGAGACCCAGTACTTC
V gene: TRBV10-1; D gene: TRBD1; clone size: .; J gene: TRBJ2-1; CDR3 protein: CASSSDRGLYNEQFF; CDR3 DNA: TGCGCCAGCAGCTCGGACAGGGGGTTATACAATGAGCAGTTCTTC
V gene: TRBV7-2; D gene: .; clone size: .; J gene: TRBJ1-6; CDR3 protein: CASSPGAGGSPLHF; CDR3 DNA: TGTGCCAGCAGCCCAGGGGCGGGCGGATCACCCCTCCACTTT
V gene: TRBV6-4; D gene: TRBD2; clone size: .; J gene: TRBJ2-6; CDR3 protein: CASSDSIHRTSGDGANVLTF; CDR3 DNA: TGTGCCAGCAGTGACTCGATTCATAGGACTAGCGGGGATGGGGCCAACGTCCTGACTTTC
V gene: TRBV7-9; D gene: .; clone size: .; J gene: TRBJ1-5; CDR3 protein: CASSSDSVSNQPQHF; CDR3 DNA: TGTGCCAGCAGCTCCGACTCAGTGAGCAATCAGCCCCAGCATTTT
V gene: TRBV3-1/TRBV3-2; D gene: .; clone size: .; J gene: TRBJ1-2; CDR3 protein: CASSHPPEEGYTF; CDR3 DNA: TGTGCCAGCAGCCACCCCCCCGAGGAGGGCTACACCTTC
V gene: TRBV28; D gene: TRBD1; clone size: .; J gene: TRBJ1-1; CDR3 protein: CASSNDRENTEAFF; CDR3 DNA: TGTGCCAGCAGTAACGACAGGGAGAACACTGAAGCTTTCTTT
V gene: TRBV5-4; D gene: .; clone size: .; J gene: TRBJ2-7; CDR3 protein: CASSLFGYEQYF; CDR3 DNA: TGTGCCAGCAGCTTGTTCGGGTACGAGCAGTACTTC
V gene: TRBV6-5; D gene: TRBD1; clone size: .; J gene: TRBJ2-2; CDR3 protein: CASSRQGWGTGELFF; CDR3 DNA: TGTGCCAGCAGTCGACAGGGCTGGGGGACCGGGGAGCTGTTTTTT